The T cell receptor beta chain described here comes from a study of T cell repertoires in ileal Crohn's disease. The study, taken as a whole, reports: Every patient over 26.8% clonality showed endoscopic recurrence.

The repertoire was sequenced with immunoSEQ multiplex PCR; TCRdb's copy has only in-frame clones and lacks some. The data show more than 25,000 clones, roughly 75% seen once. With respect to this clone: What it recognizes is unknown.

The sequenced sample consisted of ileal tissue. The receptor's source is an adult with Crohn's disease.

The CDR3 is CASGFGQGMSDTQYF. For the CDR3, the DNA is TGTGCTAGTGGTTTTGGACAGGGGATGTCAGATACGCAGTATTTT. V gene TRBV12-5 combines with J gene TRBJ2-3, with 9 bases matching TRBD1. The J segment lost 4 bases and the V segment lost 3 bases, leaving 5 bases of the junction unmatched. This CDR3 has 15 amino acids. Looked up from germline, CDR1 is LGHNT and CDR2 is FRNRAP.